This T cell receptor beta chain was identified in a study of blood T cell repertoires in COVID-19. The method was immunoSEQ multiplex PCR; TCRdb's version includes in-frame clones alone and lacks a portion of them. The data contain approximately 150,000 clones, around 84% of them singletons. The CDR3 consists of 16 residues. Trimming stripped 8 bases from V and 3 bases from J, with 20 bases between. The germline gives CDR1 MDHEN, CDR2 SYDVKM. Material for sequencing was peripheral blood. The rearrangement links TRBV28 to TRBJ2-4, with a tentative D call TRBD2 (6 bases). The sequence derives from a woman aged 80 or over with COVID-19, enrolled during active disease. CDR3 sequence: CASDEGGSGYKNIQYF. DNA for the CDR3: TGTGCCAGCGATGAAGGAGGTAGCGGCTACAAAAACATTCAGTACTTC.